This T cell receptor beta chain came from a study of PD-L1 blockade in urothelial cancer. Study-level information: Atezolizumab therapy began for patients at some point between 2014 and 2015, dosed at 1,200 mg intravenously every 3 weeks.

The table came from immunoSEQ multiplex PCR; TCRdb's copy has only in-frame clones and leaves some out. The table shows tens of thousands of clones, with 81% occurring only once. V dropped 4 bases and J dropped 8 bases, with 19 bases sitting between them. This CDR3 has 15 amino acids. Germline CDR1 and CDR2: SGHDT and YYEEEE. This sequence joins TRBV5-6 and TRBJ2-1, with D possibly being TRBD2 (6 bases). The sample here was PBMCs, taken around atezolizumab (anti-PD-L1) treatment. The clonotype originates from a man aged 70 or older with urothelial cancer. DNA for the CDR3: TGTGCCAGCAGCCAACCGGGACTTAACTTGGATGAGCAGTTCTTC. Translated, it gives CASSQPGLNLDEQFF.